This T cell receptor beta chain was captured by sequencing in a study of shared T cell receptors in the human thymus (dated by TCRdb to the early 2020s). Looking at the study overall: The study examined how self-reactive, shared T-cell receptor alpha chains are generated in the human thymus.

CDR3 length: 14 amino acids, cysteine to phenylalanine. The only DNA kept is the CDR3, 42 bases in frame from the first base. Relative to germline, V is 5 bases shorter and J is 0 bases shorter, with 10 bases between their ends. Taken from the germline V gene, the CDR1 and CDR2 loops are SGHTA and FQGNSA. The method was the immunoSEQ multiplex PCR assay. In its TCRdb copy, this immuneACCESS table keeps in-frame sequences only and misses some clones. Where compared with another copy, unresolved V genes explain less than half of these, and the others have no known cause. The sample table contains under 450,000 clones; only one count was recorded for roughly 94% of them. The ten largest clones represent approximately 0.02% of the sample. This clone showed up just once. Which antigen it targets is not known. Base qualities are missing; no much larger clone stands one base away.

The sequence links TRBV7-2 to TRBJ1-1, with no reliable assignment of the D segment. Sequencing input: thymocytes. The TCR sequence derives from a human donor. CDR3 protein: CASSPSSMNTEAFF. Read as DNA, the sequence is TGTGCCAGCAGCCCGTCCAGCATGAACACTGAAGCTTTCTTT. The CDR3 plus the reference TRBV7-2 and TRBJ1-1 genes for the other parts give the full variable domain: GAGVSQSPSNKVTEKGKDVELRCDPISGHTALYWYRQSLGQGLEFLIYFQGNSAPDKSGLPSDRFSAERTGGSVSTLTIQRTQQEDSAVYLCASSPSSMNTEAFFGQGTRLTVV.